The clone carrying this T cell receptor (beta chain) was picked up a small number of times. Its antigen is as yet unknown. MiXCR was run by TCRdb on the reads, yielding one entry per CDR3 protein. The sample lists 680,000 or so distinct CDR3 sequences, about 33% occurring once. This sample was taken from a study of T cell repertoires in cytomegalovirus infection. Looking at the study overall: Peptides in the study included HLA-C-restricted and HLA-B-restricted CMV epitopes. Through public TCR beta signatures, both CMV infection and matching HLA type were indicated. General study results and limits: Individuals carrying CMV plus the relevant HLA were identified by cumulative frequency of public TCR beta families. Dominating the ex vivo response were HLA-C-restricted CMV-specific TCR beta clonotypes.

This CDR3 contains 14 residues. Germline V gene data show CDR1 as SGHTA and CDR2 as FQGTGA. The J segment lost 4 bases and the V segment lost 5 bases, leaving 7 bases of the junction unmatched. The chain employs TRBV7-3 and TRBJ1-2, with 7 bases fitting TRBD1. Sequencing was performed on cultured PBMCs, taken from culture after CMV antigen stimulation. The clonotype comes from a human donor in good health (CMV status not recorded). Some clones in this sample may be carry-over from other donors' samples. The CDR3 DNA sequence: TGTGCCAGCAGCCATAACTACAGGGGCTATGGCTACACCTTC. Translated, it gives CASSHNYRGYGYTF.